This is a list of T cell receptor beta chains from one sample in a study of cytomegalovirus exposure and HLA in healthy donors. Here immunoSEQ multiplex PCR was the method, and the copy in TCRdb shows in-frame clones only, minus some. The data hold around 190,000 clones, with about 83% observed a single time. Specimen: PBMCs. These receptors were collected from a man aged 40-50 years in good health and CMV-seropositive. The CDR3 runs from the conserved cysteine through the conserved F or W. A D gene is named only where the DNA matches it firmly. A clone size is listed for some rows: how often the clone was seen (once, few, many), or a class if it is expanded.

j_gene	v_gene	abundance	d_gene	CDR3nt	CDR3aa
TRBJ2-1	TRBV5-6	.	TRBD2	TGTGCCAGCAGATCGGACCAAGCGGGAGGATGGGTCTTC	CASRSDQAGGWVF
TRBJ2-2	TRBV7-9	.	TRBD2	TGTGCCAGCATGGTCGGGAGGGACACCGGGGAGCTGTTTTTT	CASMVGRDTGELFF
TRBJ2-3	TRBV6-5	.	.	TGTGCCAGCAGTAGTCGACAGTTTGATACGCAGTATTTT	CASSSRQFDTQYF
TRBJ1-3	TRBV10-3	.	TRBD1	TGTGCCATCAGGGACATGGACAGGGTCGGAGGAAACACCATATATTTT	CAIRDMDRVGGNTIYF
TRBJ2-3	TRBV9	.	.	TGTGCCAGCAGCGTACTCCCAGATACGCAGTATTTT	CASSVLPDTQYF
TRBJ2-7	TRBV7-6	once	.	TGTGCCAGCAGCCCCCGTGGTAGCGCCTCCTACGAGCAGTACTTC	CASSPRGSASYEQYF
TRBJ1-3	TRBV30	.	.	TGTGCCTGGAGTTCAGGGGACGGAAACACCATATATTTT	CAWSSGDGNTIYF
TRBJ2-1	TRBV11-3	.	TRBD2	TGTGCCAGCAGCCAAGGGACTAGCGGGAGTGAGGATGAGCAGTTCTTC	CASSQGTSGSEDEQFF
TRBJ2-3	TRBV29-1	.	TRBD2	TGCAGCGTTGAGAAAGCGGGAAGGCCAGATACGCAGTATTTT	CSVEKAGRPDTQYF
TRBJ1-2	TRBV6-1	.	TRBD1	TGTGCCAGCAAGCCCGGGACAGCAAACATCTATGGCTACACCTTC	CASKPGTANIYGYTF
TRBJ2-1	TRBV27	few	.	TGTGCCAGCAGTTTGGGCGGCGGGCCATGGGCAGGAGATGAGCAGTTCTTC	CASSLGGGPWAGDEQFF
TRBJ1-1	TRBV5-1	few	.	TGCGCCAGCAGCTCGACAGATTGGACTGAAGCTTTCTTT	CASSSTDWTEAFF
TRBJ1-2	TRBV9	.	.	TGTGCCAGCAGCTATACAGGGTCTAGTGGCTACACCTTC	CASSYTGSSGYTF
TRBJ1-1	TRBV28	.	TRBD1	TGTGCCAGCAGGCGGACAGGGCGATCCACTGAAGCTTTCTTT	CASRRTGRSTEAFF
TRBJ1-1	TRBV5-5	.	TRBD1	TGTGCCAGCAGCTTGTTTGACAGGGATAGGATTGAAGCTTTCTTT	CASSLFDRDRIEAFF
TRBJ2-3	TRBV30	few	.	TGTGCCTGGAGCTTCCGGTCCCTCACAGATACGCAGTATTTT	CAWSFRSLTDTQYF
TRBJ2-7	TRBV7-2	few	TRBD1	TGTGCCAGCAGCTCCGACAGGGCTCGCTCCTACGAGCAGTACTTC	CASSSDRARSYEQYF
TRBJ1-2	TRBV5-1	.	.	TGCGCCAGCAGCTTGTTTGGGGACTCGGTAAAGGGCTACACCTTC	CASSLFGDSVKGYTF
TRBJ1-4	TRBV6-8	.	.	TGTGCCAGCACCCTTTACTCAAGCCGTAATGCCTCAACTAATGAAAAACTGTTTTTT	CASTLYSSRNASTNEKLFF
TRBJ1-1	TRBV27	.	TRBD1	TGTGCCAGCAGTTTGCGACAGGGTGGAGAGGACACTGAAGCTTTCTTT	CASSLRQGGEDTEAFF
TRBJ2-5	TRBV2	.	TRBD1	TGTGCCAGCAGTCTAGGGACAGTTGGAGAGACCCAGTACTTC	CASSLGTVGETQYF
TRBJ1-2	TRBV29-1	.	TRBD1	TGCAGCGTTGGGCTCCCTGGGACAGGACGTGGCTACACCTTC	CSVGLPGTGRGYTF
TRBJ1-6	TRBV6-1	.	TRBD1	TGTGCCAGCAGACTTCAGGGGGAGGATTATTCACCCCTCCACTTT	CASRLQGEDYSPLHF
TRBJ2-2	TRBV27	.	.	TGTGCCAGCAGTTTATGGGACAAGGCGATCGGGGAGCTGTTTTTT	CASSLWDKAIGELFF
TRBJ1-3	TRBV5-6	.	.	TGTGCCAGCAGGACGGGTACTGGAAACACCATATATTTT	CASRTGTGNTIYF
TRBJ2-7	TRBV27	.	.	TGTGCCAGCAGTTTATTTGGGGGAGGATTCTACGAGCAGTACTTC	CASSLFGGGFYEQYF
TRBJ1-1	TRBV5-1	.	.	TGCGCCAGCAGCTTAACATCGAACACTGAAGCTTTCTTT	CASSLTSNTEAFF
TRBJ1-5	TRBV6-4	.	TRBD1	TGTGCCAGCAGTGAAACAGGGGGCAGCAATCAGCCCCAGCATTTT	CASSETGGSNQPQHF
TRBJ1-4	TRBV5-1	.	TRBD1	TGCGCCAGCAGATCCGGGACAGAGAATGAAAAACTGTTTTTT	CASRSGTENEKLFF
TRBJ1-1	TRBV9	few	TRBD1	TGTGCCAGCAGCGTAGGAGGGGGCGCAAACACTGAAGCTTTCTTT	CASSVGGGANTEAFF
TRBJ2-2	TRBV18	few	TRBD1	TGTGCCAGCTCACCTACAGGGGACGGGGAGCTGTTTTTT	CASSPTGDGELFF
TRBJ2-2	TRBV6-5	once	.	TGTGCCAGCAGTCCTAGCGGAGGGGGACCCGGGGAGCTGTTTTTT	CASSPSGGGPGELFF
TRBJ1-5	TRBV30	.	.	TGTGCCTGGAGTGTGGGGGGTAACAATCAGCCCCAGCATTTT	CAWSVGGNNQPQHF
TRBJ1-1	TRBV6-4	.	.	TGTGCCAGCAGTGAATTTAGGAACACTGAAGCTTTCTTT	CASSEFRNTEAFF
TRBJ2-5	TRBV5-1	.	.	TGCGCCAGCAGCTTGAATACAGGCGGAGAAGAGACCCAGTACTTC	CASSLNTGGEETQYF